Below are 11 T cell receptor beta chains sequenced from a single sample in a study of early T cells in non-severe SARS-CoV-2 infection. MiXCR, run by TCRdb on the 5' RACE reads, gives a single entry per CDR3 protein. Found here are about 69,000 distinct CDR3 sequences, around a tenth of them singletons; the top ten hold 5.9%. Sequencing was carried out using whole blood. The receptor source for this set is an adult who was a healthcare worker with PCR-confirmed SARS-CoV-2 infection or an uninfected control (not recorded which).

This clonotype was found a few times. J is TRBJ1-2 and V is TRBV3-1; a possible D gene is TRBD1 (5 bases). The CDR3 is 14 residues long. Germline V gene sequence: CDR1 LGHDT, CDR2 YNNKEL (reference sequence). The ends were cut back, 4 bases at V and 2 bases at J, with 11 bases in the middle. CDR3 loop: CASSPRDSNYGYTF. In nucleotides, the CDR3 is TGTGCCAGCAGCCCCCGGGACTCCAACTATGGCTACACCTTC.

This clonotype has only a few counts. The gene calls are TRBV4-3 and TRBJ2-7; D assignment may be TRBD1 or TRBD2 (6 bases each). CDR3 length: 17 residues. V gave up 0 bases and J gave up 4 bases, with 19 bases separating them. The germline CDR1 and CDR2 sequences are LGHNA and YSLEER. CDR3 protein: CASSQEWSRGQDYEQYF. The CDR3 nucleotides read TGCGCCAGCAGCCAAGAGTGGAGCCGGGGGCAGGATTACGAGCAGTACTTC.

The V and J genes are TRBV7-2 and TRBJ2-1; D remains ambiguous. The germline V and J ends were trimmed by 1 base and 7 bases, with 8 bases remaining between them. From germline, CDR1 is SGHTA and CDR2 FQGNSA. The CDR3 runs 13 residues. The CDR3 DNA is TGTGCCAGCAGCTTAGTAGGAGTAAATGAGCAGTTCTTC. This translates into CASSLVGVNEQFF.

This clonotype was detected only a few times. The chain has TRBV27 and TRBJ2-1; 8 nucleotides align to TRBD2. CDR1 is MNHEY, CDR2 SMNVEV, per germline (reference sequence). J gave up 7 bases and V 2 bases, and 4 bases lay outside the gene matches. The CDR3 runs 14 residues. CDR3 in amino acids: CASSLGGGINEQFF. The CDR3 region has the DNA TGTGCCAGCAGTTTAGGCGGGGGGATTAATGAGCAGTTCTTC.

The CDR3 DNA follows: TGTGCCAGCAGTTTTAGAGGGGGAGAGACCCAGTACTTC. Translating gives CASSFRGGETQYF. V is TRBV12-3 or TRBV12-4 and J is TRBJ2-5, with a tentative D call TRBD1 (6 bases). The CDR3 runs 13 residues. Trimming removed 3 bases from V and 4 bases from J, with 9 bases in between.

This clonotype was seen many times. The chain employs TRBV7-3 and TRBJ2-5, with D perhaps given as TRBD1 or TRBD2 (6 bases each). The CDR3 is 13 amino acids. Trimming cost V 5 bases and J 5 bases, with 12 bases left between them. The germline V gene has CDR1 SGHTA and CDR2 FQGTGA. The CDR3 is CASSPSGAETQYF. The CDR3 DNA is TGTGCCAGCAGCCCCTCGGGGGCTGAGACCCAGTACTTC.

The chain uses TRBV27 and TRBJ2-7; 10 nucleotides line up with TRBD2. With 4 bases clipped from V and 7 bases from J, the junction kept 22 bases outside the gene matches. CDR3 size: 19 residues. Germline values: CDR1 MNHEY, CDR2 SMNVEV (reference sequence). The CDR3 loop is CASSSPRGSGRFPSNEQYF. CDR3 in DNA: TGTGCCAGCAGTTCCCCCCGGGGTAGCGGGAGGTTCCCGTCGAATGAGCAGTACTTC.

In this sample, this clonotype turned up a few times. J is TRBJ2-5 and V is TRBV28; D is possibly TRBD1 or TRBD2 (5 bases each). Per the germline V gene, CDR1 is MDHEN and CDR2 is SYDVKM. Deletions cut 8 bases from V and 5 bases from J, with 9 bases between. The CDR3 runs 11 residues. The CDR3 bases are TGTGCCAGCGGGGGAGTGGAGACCCAGTACTTC. It specifies CASGGVETQYF.

There are a few counts of this clonotype. The chain employs TRBV10-3 and TRBJ1-2; D gene unclear. The CDR3 consists of 19 residues. Germline CDR1 ENHRY, CDR2 SYGVKD. The ends were cut back, 3 bases at V and 4 bases at J, with 27 bases in the middle. CDR3 DNA: TGTGCCATCAGTGATTCCGTTGGGCAGCAAACTCCCATCCCCTATGGCTACACCTTC. This codes for CAISDSVGQQTPIPYGYTF.

The genes are TRBV7-9 and TRBJ1-5, with no clear D. Germline lookup yields CDR1 SEHNR and CDR2 FQNEAQ (reference sequence). This CDR3 region has 12 residues. Trimming took off 5 bases at V and 7 bases at J, with 9 bases between the two ends. The CDR3 is CASSQGIQPQHF. The CDR3 bases are TGTGCCAGCAGCCAAGGCATACAGCCCCAGCATTTT.

This clonotype occurred a few times. This chain uses TRBV3-1 with TRBJ2-7; D tentatively reads TRBD1 or TRBD2 (5 bases each). The CDR3 is made up of 15 amino acids. V lost 4 bases and J lost 0, with 13 bases in between. Germline values: CDR1 LGHDT, CDR2 YNNKEL (reference sequence). CDR3 residues: CASSLTGTGSYEQYF. CDR3 bases: TGTGCCAGCAGCCTAACCGGGACGGGCTCCTACGAGCAGTACTTC.